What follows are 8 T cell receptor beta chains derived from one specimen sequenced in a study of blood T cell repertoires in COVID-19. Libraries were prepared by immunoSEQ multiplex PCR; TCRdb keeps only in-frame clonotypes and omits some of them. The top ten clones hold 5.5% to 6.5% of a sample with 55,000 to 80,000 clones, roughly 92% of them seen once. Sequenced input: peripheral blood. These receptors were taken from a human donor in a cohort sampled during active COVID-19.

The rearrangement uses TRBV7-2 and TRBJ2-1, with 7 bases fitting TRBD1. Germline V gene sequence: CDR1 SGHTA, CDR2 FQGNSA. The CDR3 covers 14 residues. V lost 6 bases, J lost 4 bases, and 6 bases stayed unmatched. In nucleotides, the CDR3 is TGTGCCAGCAGTAAAGGGGGCTCGTACAATGAGCAGTTCTTC. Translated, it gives CASSKGGSYNEQFF.

The CDR3 DNA sequence: TGTGCCAGCAGCCGGAACCGGGGGGACTACGAGCAGTACTTC. Its translation: CASSRNRGDYEQYF. The chain combines TRBV7-8 with TRBJ2-7, with TRBD2 identical over 7 bases. The CDR3 contains 14 residues. Germline V lookup: CDR1 SGHVS, CDR2 FQNEAQ. V lost 5 bases to trimming and J lost 3 bases; unmatched junction nucleotides: 7.

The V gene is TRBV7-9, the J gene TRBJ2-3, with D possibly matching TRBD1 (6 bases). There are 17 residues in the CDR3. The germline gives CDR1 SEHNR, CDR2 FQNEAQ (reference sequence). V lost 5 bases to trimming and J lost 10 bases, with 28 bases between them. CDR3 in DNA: TGTGCCAGCAGCACATTCTCCGGGACACCTACTCCCCTTGCGCAGTATTTT. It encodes CASSTFSGTPTPLAQYF. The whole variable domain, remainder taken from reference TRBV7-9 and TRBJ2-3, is DTGVSQNPRHKITKRGQNVTFRCDPISEHNRLYWYRQTLGQGPEFLTYFQNEAQLEKSRLLSDRFSAERPKGSFSTLEIQRTEQGDSAMYLCASSTFSGTPTPLAQYFGPGTRLTVL.

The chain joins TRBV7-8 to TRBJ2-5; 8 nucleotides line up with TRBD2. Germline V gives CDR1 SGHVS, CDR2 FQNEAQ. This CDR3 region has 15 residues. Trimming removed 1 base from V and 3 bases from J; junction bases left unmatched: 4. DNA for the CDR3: TGTGCCAGCAGCTTAGAGCGGGGGAGGAAAGAGACCCAGTACTTC. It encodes CASSLERGRKETQYF.

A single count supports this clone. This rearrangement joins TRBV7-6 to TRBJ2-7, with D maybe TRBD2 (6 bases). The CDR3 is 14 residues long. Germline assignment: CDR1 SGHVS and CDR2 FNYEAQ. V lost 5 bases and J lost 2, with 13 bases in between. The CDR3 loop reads CASSLRTTPYEQYF. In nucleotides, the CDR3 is TGTGCCAGCAGCCTTCGGACTACCCCCTACGAGCAGTACTTC. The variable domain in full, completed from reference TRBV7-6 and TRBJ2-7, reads GAGVSQSPRYKVTKRGQDVALRCDPISGHVSLYWYRQALGQGPEFLTYFNYEAQQDKSGLPNDRFSAERPEGSISTLTIQRTEQRDSAMYRCASSLRTTPYEQYFGPGTRLTVT.

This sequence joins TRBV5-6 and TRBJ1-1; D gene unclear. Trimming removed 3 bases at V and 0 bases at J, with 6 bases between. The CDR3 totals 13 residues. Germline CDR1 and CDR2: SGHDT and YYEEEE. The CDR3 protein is CASSSIVNTEAFF. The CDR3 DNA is TGTGCCAGCAGCTCGATAGTGAACACTGAAGCTTTCTTT.

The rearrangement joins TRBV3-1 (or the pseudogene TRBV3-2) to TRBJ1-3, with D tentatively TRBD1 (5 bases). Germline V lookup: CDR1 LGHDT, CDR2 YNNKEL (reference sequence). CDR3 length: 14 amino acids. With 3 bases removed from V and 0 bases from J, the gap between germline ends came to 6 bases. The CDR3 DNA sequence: TGTGCCAGCAGCCAGCAGGGCTCTGGAAACACCATATATTTT. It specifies CASSQQGSGNTIYF.

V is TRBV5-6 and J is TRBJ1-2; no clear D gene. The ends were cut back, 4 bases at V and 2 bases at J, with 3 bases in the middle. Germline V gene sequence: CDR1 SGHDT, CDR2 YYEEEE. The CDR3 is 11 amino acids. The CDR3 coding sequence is TGTGCCAGCAGCCCGAACTATGGCTACACCTTC. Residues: CASSPNYGYTF.